This TCR beta chain was observed in a study of CXCR3-negative and CXCR3-positive naive CD8 T cells. The germline CDR1 and CDR2 sequences are SGHRS and YFSETQ. The length of the CDR3 is 16 residues. Details on this clonotype: Its antigen is currently unknown.

The study, taken as a whole, reports: More hydrophobic TRB CDR3s occurred in CXCR3-positive than in CXCR3-negative naive cells.

Preparation of TRB cDNA libraries relied on 5' RACE carrying UMI labels. TCRdb re-called the 5' RACE reads; one entry per CDR3 protein, DNA not given. In all, the sample yields approximately 120,000 distinct CDR3 sequences. The receptor comes from a human donor in good health. Some clones in this sample may be carry-over from other donors' samples. This chain connects TRBV5-1 to TRBJ2-1; lacking DNA, the TRBD1 call made by TCRdb goes unchecked. The specimen sequenced was naive CXCR3+ CD8+ T cells from blood. Subset in this sample: CD45RO-CCR7+CD27+CD95- naive CD8+ T cells expressing CXCR3 (TNR3+). The CDR3 reads CASSLGDRVAYNEQFF.